This TCR beta chain came from a study of PD-L1 blockade in urothelial cancer. Study at large: Analyzed time points were 3 weeks (second dose) and 6 weeks after therapy began. Among blood samples, the median T cell count was approximately 150,000.

TCRdb's copy holds only in-frame clones and misses some; the assay was immunoSEQ multiplex PCR. The sample includes roughly 52,000 clones, approximately 84% of them seen just once. The time point was: pretreatment peripheral blood. Diagnoses among patients were locally advanced or metastatic urothelial carcinoma. Samples were collected from each patient before treatment and during treatment. Each patient gave between 1 and 8 of them in total. CDR1 SNHLY and CDR2 FYNNEI come from the germline V gene. The length of the CDR3 is 16 residues. V lost 3 bases to trimming and J lost 0 bases, with 11 bases between them.

This TCR derives from a man between 50 and 59 years old with urothelial cancer. The chain has TRBV2 and TRBJ2-2, with D possibly matching TRBD1 (6 bases). Material: PBMCs, obtained around atezolizumab (anti-PD-L1) treatment. The CDR3 spells CASSDNRASNTGELFF. The CDR3 DNA sequence: TGTGCCAGCAGTGACAACAGGGCCTCGAACACCGGGGAGCTGTTTTTT. Supplemented by reference TRBV2 and TRBJ2-2, the full variable domain reads EPEVTQTPSHQVTQMGQEVILRCVPISNHLYFYWYRQILGQKVEFLVSFYNNEISEKSEIFDDQFSVERPDGSNFTLKIRSTKLEDSAMYFCASSDNRASNTGELFFGEGSRLTVL.